Shown below are 25 T cell receptor beta chains from a single sample sequenced in a study of T cell responses to AZD1222 COVID-19 vaccine (dated by TCRdb to about 2021). The time point label, read with the paper, signifies: about 28 days (+/-7) after the second vaccine dose. Library construction relied on the immunoSEQ multiplex PCR assay. This immuneACCESS table, as held by TCRdb, lists in-frame sequences with V and J called but not all clones. Of the missing ones, under half trace to an unresolved V gene in checked studies; the others have no known cause. Recorded for this sample are about 140,000 clones; just under 95% of them occurred a single time. The top ten hold 6% to 7.5% of the sample. The sample consisted of peripheral blood, taken 28 days after the second AZD1222 dose. These receptors were collected from an adult who received the AZD1222 COVID-19 vaccine.

The rearrangement uses TRBV30 and TRBJ1-1; D gene uncertain. Germline CDR1 GTSNPN, CDR2 SVGIG (reference sequence). The CDR3 extends over 11 amino acids. The V and J ends lost 2 bases and 5 bases respectively, with 6 bases between them. The DNA of the CDR3 is TGTGCCTGGAGTATGGGAACTGAAGCTTTCTTT. Protein sequence: CAWSMGTEAFF. The whole variable domain, filled in from reference TRBV30 and TRBJ1-1, reads SQTIHQWPATLVQPVGSPLSLECTVEGTSNPNLYWYRQAAGRGLQLLFYSVGIGQISSEVPQNLSASRPQDRQFILSSKKLLLSDSGFYLCAWSMGTEAFFGQGTRLTVV.

This clone appeared a few times. The J gene is TRBJ2-7, the V gene TRBV24-1; D may be TRBD1 or TRBD2 (5 bases each). V gave up 8 bases and J gave up 2 bases, with 18 bases separating them. This CDR3 is built from 15 residues. The germline V gene has CDR1 KGHDR and CDR2 SFDVKD. In nucleotides, the CDR3 is TGTGCCACCATTACCTCGGGGCGCACAGCCTACGAGCAGTACTTC. Translated: CATITSGRTAYEQYF.

The genes are TRBV10-2 and TRBJ2-3, with no clear D. Between the trimmed V and J ends, which lost 5 bases and 2 bases, there was a span of 20 bases. CDR3 length equals 17 residues. CDR1 and CDR2 from the germline V gene are WSHSY and SAAADI. CDR3 in amino acids: CASSQYYDWADTDTQYF. The CDR3, as DNA: TGCGCCAGCAGTCAATACTATGACTGGGCCGACACAGATACGCAGTATTTT.

The chain is built from TRBV25-1 and TRBJ2-3, with TRBD2 matching over 8 bases. There are 14 residues in the CDR3. Unmatched junction bases numbered 5, after V lost 8 bases and J lost 1 base. The germline V gene encodes CDR1 MGHDK and CDR2 SYGVNS. This CDR3 is CASATGGGTDTQYF. Here the CDR3 DNA reads TGTGCCAGCGCTACGGGGGGGGGCACAGATACGCAGTATTTT.

The chain employs TRBV30 and TRBJ2-1; 7 nucleotides align to TRBD1. Germline CDR1 GTSNPN, CDR2 SVGIG (reference sequence). V dropped 3 bases and J dropped 12; count of bases not matched to a gene: 8. The CDR3 extends over 12 amino acids. CDR3 nucleotide sequence: TGTGCCTGGAGCAGGGACAGTTCCCGGCAGTTCTTC. It translates to CAWSRDSSRQFF. The entire variable domain, with the rest obtained from reference TRBV30 and TRBJ2-1, is as follows: SQTIHQWPATLVQPVGSPLSLECTVEGTSNPNLYWYRQAAGRGLQLLFYSVGIGQISSEVPQNLSASRPQDRQFILSSKKLLLSDSGFYLCAWSRDSSRQFFGPGTRLTVL.

V usage is TRBV15 and J usage is TRBJ1-5, with D hard to call. The CDR3 has 13 amino acids. With 4 bases removed from V and 0 bases from J, the gap between germline ends came to 4 bases. Germline assignment: CDR1 LNHNV and CDR2 YYDKDF (reference sequence). The CDR3 DNA reads as TGTGCCACCAGCAAGAGTAGCAATCAGCCCCAGCATTTT. This sequence encodes CATSKSSNQPQHF.

The chain carries TRBV5-1 and TRBJ1-2; maybe TRBD1 (6 bases). The V gene's germline CDR1 is SGHRS and CDR2 YFSETQ. The CDR3 consists of 16 residues. Trimming stripped 0 bases from V and 1 base from J, with 13 bases between. CDR3 sequence (DNA): TGCGCCAGCAGCTTGGGTTCAGGGGCCGTTAACTATGGCTACACCTTC. This sequence encodes CASSLGSGAVNYGYTF.

The V and J genes are TRBV19 and TRBJ1-2; D might be TRBD1 (5 bases). Trimming took 6 bases from V and 5 from J, leaving 16 bases between them. The CDR3 covers 14 residues. The germline V gene encodes CDR1 LNHDA and CDR2 SQIVND (reference sequence). The CDR3 DNA reads TGTGCCAGTAGACGGCTCGGGGACGAATATGGCTACACCTTC. Its protein is CASRRLGDEYGYTF.

The V call is TRBV7-6, the J call TRBJ2-5; 7 nucleotides line up with TRBD1. Germline V CDR1 and CDR2: SGHVS, FNYEAQ. J gave up 5 bases and V 3 bases, and 6 bases lay outside the gene matches. This CDR3 has 14 residues. The chain's CDR3 is CASSFDRERETQYF. As DNA, the CDR3 is TGTGCCAGCAGCTTCGACAGGGAGAGGGAGACCCAGTACTTC.

The chain recombines TRBV4-1 with TRBJ2-7, with D tentatively TRBD1 (5 bases). Trimming pared 2 bases from V and 0 bases from J, leaving 8 bases between. Germline V CDR1 and CDR2: MGHRA, YSYEKL. This CDR3 is 14 amino acids long. CDR3 sequence: CASSQTDSSYEQYF. CDR3 in DNA: TGCGCCAGCAGCCAAACCGACAGCTCCTACGAGCAGTACTTC.

Points on this clone: The germline gene is not matched at one end of the junction; a read error may be the cause. The V gene is TRBV12-3 or TRBV12-4, the J gene TRBJ2-3; TRBD1 matches at 9 bases. The CDR3 has 12 residues. The CDR3 DNA is TGTGCCAGCAGGCCTCCGGGACAGGGTCTTCTCTTT. This codes for CASRPPGQGLLF.

This clone was counted once. The chain joins TRBV9 to TRBJ1-6, with D tentatively TRBD1 (5 bases). The V and J ends lost 2 bases and 4 bases respectively, with 13 bases between them. The CDR3 extends over 16 amino acids. Germline CDR1 and CDR2: SGDLS and YYNGEE. The CDR3 here is CASSVGGPLYNSPLHF. The DNA of the CDR3 is TGTGCCAGCAGCGTCGGGGGTCCACTTTATAATTCACCCCTCCACTTT.

V usage is TRBV6-5 and J usage is TRBJ1-5; D gene ambiguous. Germline-derived CDR1 and CDR2 are MNHEY and SVGAGI. Trimming removed 5 bases from V and 5 bases from J, with 10 bases in between. The length of the CDR3 is 13 residues. CDR3 DNA: TGTGCCAGCAGTCCACCGGGCCATCAGCCCCAGCATTTT. Its translation: CASSPPGHQPQHF.

The chain carries TRBV2 and TRBJ1-1; D remains ambiguous. In germline, CDR1 is SNHLY, CDR2 FYNNEI. V dropped 3 bases and J dropped 4 bases, with 9 bases sitting between them. CDR3 length: 13 residues. The CDR3 here is CASSDGVFTEAFF. DNA for the CDR3: TGTGCCAGCAGTGACGGGGTCTTCACTGAAGCTTTCTTT.

This chain joins TRBV30 and TRBJ2-2, with D unclear. The CDR3 has 11 amino acids. The V gene's germline CDR1 is GTSNPN and CDR2 SVGIG (reference sequence). Trimming took off 0 bases at V and 8 bases at J, with 4 bases between the two ends. CDR3 DNA sequence: TGTGCCTGGAGTGTTTATGGGGAGCTGTTTTTT. Translated: CAWSVYGELFF.

The gene calls are TRBV11-3 and TRBJ1-1; TRBD1 aligns across 8 bases. Germline CDR1 and CDR2: SGHNT and YENEEA. The V segment lost 4 bases and the J segment 3 bases; nucleotides outside the gene matches: 7. The CDR3 consists of 15 residues. CDR3 bases: TGTGCCAGCAGCTACCCCCCGACAGGGGACACTGAAGCTTTCTTT. Its protein is CASSYPPTGDTEAFF.

The chain uses TRBV4-3 and TRBJ2-2; D unclear. Germline V lookup: CDR1 LGHNA, CDR2 YSLEER. The V end lost 0 bases, the J end lost 2 bases, and 7 bases lay between the germline ends. The CDR3 contains 15 residues. CDR3: CASSQDLGNTGELFF. The DNA of the CDR3 is TGCGCCAGCAGCCAAGATCTAGGAAACACCGGGGAGCTGTTTTTT.

The rearrangement links TRBV12-5 to TRBJ2-1; D unclear. The germline CDR1 and CDR2 sequences are LGHNT and FRNRAP. Trimming shortened V by 3 bases and J by 0 bases, and 18 bases separated the two germline ends. The CDR3 is 18 amino acids. The CDR3 DNA follows: TGTGCTAGTGGTTTTACCCCTTTGGCGCTGAGCTCCTACAATGAGCAGTTCTTC. As protein: CASGFTPLALSSYNEQFF.

This sequence joins TRBV5-4 and TRBJ1-2; a weak D match, TRBD1 (5 bases). Germline V CDR1 and CDR2: SGHNT, YYREEE (reference sequence). CDR3 length: 14 residues. Trimming left V 2 bases short and J 6 bases short, with 14 bases between. The CDR3 sequence: CASSFRTRGNGYTF. As DNA, the CDR3 is TGTGCCAGCAGCTTCCGGACTCGGGGGAATGGCTACACCTTC.

The V and J genes are TRBV5-6 and TRBJ1-5; 8 nucleotides line up with TRBD1. CDR1 SGHDT and CDR2 YYEEEE come from the germline V gene. CDR3 size: 15 residues. With 1 base clipped from V and 6 bases from J, the junction kept 6 bases outside the gene matches. The CDR3 protein is CASSLRQGMFQPQHF. In nucleotides, the CDR3 is TGTGCCAGCAGCTTGAGACAGGGGATGTTTCAGCCCCAGCATTTT.

The chain employs TRBV5-1 and TRBJ1-4; possibly TRBD1 for D (5 bases). Trimming removed 4 bases at V and 7 bases at J, with 17 bases between. The CDR3 contains 15 residues. Per the germline V gene, CDR1 is SGHRS and CDR2 is YFSETQ. The CDR3 sequence is CASSQGGGMGEKLFF. The CDR3 DNA follows: TGCGCCAGCAGCCAGGGTGGGGGTATGGGTGAAAAACTGTTTTTT.

This clone appeared once. This chain links TRBV11-2 with TRBJ2-1; the D is unclear. Germline CDR1 and CDR2: SGHAT and FQNNGV. V was shortened by 0 bases and J by 9 bases, with 9 bases between the two germline ends. The CDR3 is 13 amino acids. For the CDR3, the DNA is TGTGCCAGCAGCTTAGATGAATGGGGTGAGCAGTTCTTC. Protein: CASSLDEWGEQFF.

This rearrangement joins TRBV3-1 (or the pseudogene TRBV3-2) to TRBJ2-1; 9 bases agree with TRBD2. CDR1 and CDR2 (germline): LGHDT, YNNKEL (reference sequence). The CDR3 is 16 residues long. The V segment lost 3 bases and the J segment 6 bases; nucleotides outside the gene matches: 9. The CDR3 nucleotides are TGTGCCAGCAGCCAGGAAAAGGGACTAGCCTCCAATGAGCAGTTCTTC. Translated, it gives CASSQEKGLASNEQFF.

This sequence joins TRBV6-5 and TRBJ1-1, with unresolved D. The CDR3 runs to 14 residues. Trimming pared 3 bases from V and 5 bases from J, leaving 13 bases between. CDR1 and CDR2 (germline): MNHEY, SVGAGI. The CDR3 sequence is CASSYNPGGTEAFF. The CDR3 bases are TGTGCCAGCAGTTATAATCCGGGAGGGACTGAAGCTTTCTTT.

This clone was observed once. This CDR3 reads CASSLEVGGGYGYTF. The CDR3 bases are TGCGCCAGCAGCTTGGAGGTCGGGGGAGGCTATGGCTACACCTTC. V and J are TRBV5-1 and TRBJ1-2, with D possibly being TRBD1 (5 bases). Deletions cut 0 bases from V and 4 bases from J, with 13 bases between. The germline V gene encodes CDR1 SGHRS and CDR2 YFSETQ. The length of the CDR3 is 15 residues.